A selection of T cell receptor beta chains follows, all from one sample in a study of blood T cell repertoires in COVID-19. Repertoires were generated with immunoSEQ multiplex PCR, while TCRdb's copy carries only in-frame clones and drops some. This table holds about 140,000 clones, 86% found once. Material for sequencing was PBMCs or T cells enriched from blood (not recorded which). The receptor set was obtained from a middle-aged man who had recovered from COVID-19. The CDR3 runs from the conserved cysteine through the conserved F or W. D genes are given only for firm matches.

>TRBJ2-3|TRBV28|TRBD2
TGTGCCAGCAGTTTAAACCCCCGGAGCGGGCGGGAGGGCCGAAGTACGCAGTATTTT
CASSLNPRSGREGRSTQYF
>TRBJ2-5|TRBV11-1|TRBD1
TGTGCCAGCAGCGACGCCGGGACAGGGGTAGAGACCCAGTACTTC
CASSDAGTGVETQYF
>TRBJ1-2|TRBV28|-
TGTGCCAGCAGTTTAGGCGGGGCAGGCCTTACTAACTATGGCTACACCTTC
CASSLGGAGLTNYGYTF
>TRBJ1-3|TRBV15|-
TGTGCCACCAGCACTTTGGACATCTCTGGAAACACCATATATTTT
CATSTLDISGNTIYF
>TRBJ2-1|TRBV5-1|TRBD2
TGCGCCAGCAGCCTAACCCTAGCGGGAGTCTACAATGAGCAGTTCTTC
CASSLTLAGVYNEQFF
>TRBJ1-2|TRBV19|-
TGTGCCAGTATGGCAGGGCCGCGATTGGGAGGCTACACCTTC
CASMAGPRLGGYTF
>TRBJ1-3|TRBV19|-
TGTGCCAGTAGTAAGACAGGCTCGAATCCTGGAAACACCATATATTTT
CASSKTGSNPGNTIYF
>TRBJ1-6|TRBV6-2/TRBV6-3|-
TGTGCCAGCAGTTACTCGATCTTGTCATCCAGGGCTGGAGATTCACCCCTCCACTTT
CASSYSILSSRAGDSPLHF
>TRBJ1-6|TRBV5-1|TRBD1
TGCGCCAGCAGCCAGCGGGTCTCAGGGGGAAATTCACCCCTCCACTTT
CASSQRVSGGNSPLHF
>TRBJ1-2|TRBV6-2/TRBV6-3|-
TGTGCCAGCAGTTTCCACTTTGACATGATTGAAGGCTACACCTTC
CASSFHFDMIEGYTF
>TRBJ2-1|TRBV7-6|-
TGTGCCAGCAGCCCCCCGACTTTGAATGAGCAGTTCTTC
CASSPPTLNEQFF
>TRBJ1-1|TRBV6-5|-
TGTGCCAGCAGGCCCTTTGATGGAGGGACTGAAGCTTTCTTT
CASRPFDGGTEAFF